This TCR beta chain came from a study of T-cell reconstitution after alpha-beta-depleted transplantation in children. This clonotype was observed at least ten times. The CDR3 is made up of 18 amino acids. The germline gives CDR1 SGHVS, CDR2 FQNEAQ. V lost 5 bases and J lost 5, with 25 bases in between. The TCRbeta library was prepared with unique molecular identifiers. Each CDR3 protein gets one entry after TCRdb re-called the PCR reads with MiXCR. The sample lists around 600,000 distinct CDR3 sequences; about 10% were seen once. The sample was PBMCs from the stem cell graft donor, taken from the stem cell graft. This sequence originates from a human donor who donated a stem cell graft to a child with acute myeloid leukemia. V usage is TRBV7-8 and J usage is TRBJ2-1; D perhaps matches TRBD2 (5 bases). The CDR3 region has the DNA TGTGCCAGCAGCCCCTCGCGGCTAGCCCTAGTCCGGGACAATGAGCAGTTCTTC. It translates to CASSPSRLALVRDNEQFF.